A selection of T cell receptor beta chains follows, all from one sample in a study of identical twins. TCRdb processed the 5' RACE reads anew with MiXCR; each CDR3 protein has one entry. Of 500,000 to 550,000 distinct CDR3 sequences listed, around 20% are singletons. Separately, the same data were catalogued under a study of T cells expressing NK-cell markers.

Sequencing was done on a sample of CD4+ T cells sorted from blood. Receptors were obtained from a woman aged 18-29 years in good health. Each CDR3 is given with its conserved first and last residue. Size is stated for part of the rows, as once, few or many counts, or as a class when the clone is expanded.

v_gene	abundance	j_gene	CDR3aa
TRBV19	-	TRBJ1-1	CASSGHPIGRTVNTEAFF
TRBV12-3/TRBV12-4	-	TRBJ1-5	CASSQDVSNQPQHF
TRBV6-2/TRBV6-3	few	TRBJ2-1	CATRGLAGGDSYNEQFF
TRBV12-3/TRBV12-4	-	TRBJ1-1	CASSQRDRGVEAFF
TRBV9	few	TRBJ2-1	CASSVTGLASNEQFF
TRBV7-3	-	TRBJ2-5	CASRKGGVETQYF
TRBV7-9	few	TRBJ2-4	CASSLAYGTVIHIQYF
TRBV20-1	-	TRBJ2-3	CSATGPLTDTQYF
TRBV20-1	few	TRBJ1-1	CSARDRGTGLAFF
TRBV7-9	-	TRBJ2-5	CASSLNSGTPETQYF
TRBV10-3	-	TRBJ2-5	CATAGFRQETQYF
TRBV3-1	-	TRBJ2-7	CASSQVRFSYEQYF
TRBV7-2	-	TRBJ2-5	CASSLVPKLISETQYF
TRBV10-3	few	TRBJ2-7	CATEDRVNEQYF
TRBV20-1	few	TRBJ2-3	CSAKWEWSTDTQYF
TRBV6-1	few	TRBJ1-6	CASSEATVGDSPLHF
TRBV20-1	few	TRBJ2-1	CSASLFLAGSGEQFF
TRBV6-1	few	TRBJ1-2	CASTERRGYDYGYTF
TRBV20-1	-	TRBJ2-2	CSARDRGTSTGELFF
TRBV29-1	many	TRBJ1-2	CSVGLTGPYGYTF
TRBV6-5	few	TRBJ1-6	CASSYSGRPTLQGTLHF
TRBV5-6	many	TRBJ2-1	CASSVRLGLANYNEQFF